This TCR beta chain was captured by sequencing in a study of T cell clonotyping in hematopoietic cell transplantation. Whole-study results and caveats: Few recipient clonotypes overlapped donors; over 97% were de novo at given depth.

A note on this clone: Its antigen is undetermined.

Sample time point: recipient sample about 28 days before transplant, after cytoreduction. The assay was immunoSEQ multiplex PCR, and TCRdb's table has in-frame clones only and misses some. The repertoire consists of around 28,000 clones, with approximately 94% occurring once and the leading ten covering about 2.3%. The V and J ends lost 1 base and 7 bases respectively, with 11 bases between them. The CDR3 consists of 15 residues. CDR1 SGHDN and CDR2 FVKESK come from the germline V gene. The chain uses TRBV14 and TRBJ1-6, with D unresolved. The origin of this receptor is a man aged 50-60 years with acute myeloid leukemia. Some clones in this sample may be carry-over from other donors' samples. Sequenced here: peripheral blood mononuclear cells, sampled before stem cell transplant. CDR3 region: CASSQVTRRNSPLHF. The CDR3 nucleotides read TGTGCCAGCAGCCAAGTTACCAGGCGCAATTCACCCCTCCACTTT.